This T cell receptor beta chain was sequenced in a study of cytomegalovirus exposure and HLA in healthy donors. These donors counted as nominally healthy when sampled, but unrecorded immune exposures were likely. This CDR3 contains 15 residues. V lost 1 base, J lost 0 bases, and 9 bases lay in between. Germline assignment: CDR1 KGHSH and CDR2 LQKENI. Amplification used 60 Vbeta primers and 13 Jbeta primers. Libraries were prepared by immunoSEQ multiplex PCR; TCRdb keeps only in-frame clonotypes and omits some of them. The repertoire holds 160,000 or so clones, with over 80% as singletons. This receptor was identified in a male donor in good health and CMV-seropositive. Sequencing was done on a sample of PBMCs. The chain links TRBV18 to TRBJ2-5, with D hard to call. The DNA of the CDR3 is TGTGCCAGCTCACCACAGAGAACGTACCAAGAGACCCAGTACTTC. This gives the protein CASSPQRTYQETQYF.